The 17 T cell receptor beta chains reported below all come from one sample, sequenced in a study of tumor-infiltrating lymphocytes in primary liver carcinoma. Researchers generated TCR beta cDNA from 500 ng of total RNA, relying on a constant-region primer. Three nested multiplex PCR rounds, a slightly modified ARM-PCR, produced the libraries for TCR beta. Primers for the first two PCR rounds were TRBV1-TRBV30 forward primers and a C-beta reverse primer (around 10 cycles per round). MiXCR, applied by TCRdb to the multiplex PCR reads, yields one record per CDR3 protein. The sample includes approximately 120,000 distinct CDR3 sequences, under 65% of them seen just once. Unsorted bulk tissue of about 20-30 mg yielded co-extracted RNA and DNA. Sequencing was done on a sample of liver tumor tissue from sampling region 3. Noted subset: tumor region T3, left-lateral pole. Receptors originate from a woman aged 55 to 70 with primary liver carcinoma and hepatitis B virus infection.

The chain carries TRBV11-1 and TRBJ2-5; D might be TRBD1 or TRBD2, each matching 5 bases. This CDR3 contains 15 residues. CDR1 is SGHAT and CDR2 is FQDESV in the germline V gene (reference sequence). V was pared by 4 bases and J by 11 bases, with 23 bases between. CDR3 protein: CASSSTGALQEAQYF. The CDR3 DNA reads TGTGCCAGCAGCTCCACCGGGGCTCTCCAAGAGGCACAGTACTTC.

In the case of this clonotype: One junction end disagrees with the germline gene, perhaps due to a read error. This chain links TRBV4-1 with TRBJ1-1; weak D call: TRBD1 (6 bases). This CDR3 has 19 amino acids. Per germline, CDR1 MGHRA and CDR2 YSYEKL. The CDR3 loop is CASGQAGWGASPMNTEAFF. The CDR3 nucleotides are TGCGCCAGCGGCCAAGCCGGCTGGGGGGCCTCTCCGATGAACACTGAAGCTTTCTTT.

This clonotype is medium-sized in the sample. The CDR3 loop is CASSLSWSGEKLFF. The CDR3 bases are TGTGCCAGCAGCTTGAGTTGGTCCGGGGAAAAACTGTTTTTT. V and J are TRBV11-3 and TRBJ1-4; D unresolved. The CDR3 has 14 residues. V lost 3 bases and J 8 bases, leaving 13 bases between the germline ends. The germline CDR1 and CDR2 sequences are SGHNT and YENEEA. Filled out from reference TRBV11-3 and TRBJ1-4, the complete variable domain reads EAGVVQSPRYKIIEKKQPVAFWCNPISGHNTLYWYLQNLGQGPELLIRYENEEAVDDSQLPKDRFSAERLKGVDSTLKIQPAELGDSAVYLCASSLSWSGEKLFFGSGTQLSVL.

This clonotype was seen repeatedly, ten times or more. V gene TRBV12-3 or TRBV12-4 combines with J gene TRBJ1-2; 7 nucleotides line up with TRBD1. V was pared by 7 bases and J by 0 bases, with 8 bases of the junction left unmatched. The CDR3 totals 15 residues. The CDR3 reads CASMPGQRANYGYTF. The CDR3 region has the DNA TGTGCCAGCATGCCGGGACAGCGAGCTAACTATGGCTACACCTTC.

This clonotype was detected many times. This chain joins TRBV29-1 and TRBJ2-3, with 8 bases aligning to TRBD1. With V trimmed by 7 bases and J by 3 bases, 6 bases remained unmatched. This CDR3 contains 13 residues. Germline CDR1 and CDR2: SQVTM and ANQGSEA. CDR3 DNA: TGCAGCGCCGACAGGGGAGCAACAGATACGCAGTATTTT. This gives the protein CSADRGATDTQYF.

As regards this clonotype: Being one base from a much bigger clone, this may be a read error. The J gene is TRBJ2-2, the V gene TRBV5-4; the match to TRBD2 covers 7 bases. The CDR3 is 15 residues long. Germline assignment: CDR1 SGHNT and CDR2 YYREEE (reference sequence). The CDR3 loop is CASSRLAPNTGELLF. Here the CDR3 DNA reads TGTGCCAGCAGCCGACTAGCTCCTAACACCGGGGAGCTGCTTTTT.

This clonotype was detected ten times or more. The DNA of the CDR3 is TGTGCCAGCAGTGGGACAGGCCGAAGCAATCAGCCCCAGCATTTT. This gives the protein CASSGTGRSNQPQHF. The chain is built from TRBV6-1 and TRBJ1-5; 7 bases map to TRBD1. The CDR3 loop spans 15 amino acids. The V segment lost 4 bases and the J segment 1 base; nucleotides outside the gene matches: 4. The germline V gene encodes CDR1 MNHNS and CDR2 SASEGT.

This clonotype has only a few counts. Being one base from a much bigger clone, this may be a read error. The V call is TRBV28, the J call TRBJ2-5; D possibly matches TRBD1 or TRBD2 (5 bases each). Germline V gene lookup returns CDR1 MDHEN and CDR2 SYDVKM. The CDR3 is 16 amino acids. The CDR3 reads CAGSLRGGDPQETQYF. CDR3 nucleotide sequence: TGTGCCGGCAGTTTGAGGGGCGGAGATCCTCAAGAGACCCAGTACTTC.

The chain couples TRBV29-1 to TRBJ2-1; possibly TRBD1 for D (6 bases). This CDR3 is built from 14 residues. Trimming took off 5 bases at V and 9 bases at J, with 20 bases between the two ends. Germline CDR1 is SQVTM and CDR2 is ANQGSEA. The CDR3 nucleotides are TGCAGCGTTTACCGATCACAGGGAAAATGTGAGCAGTTCTTC. It is translated as CSVYRSQGKCEQFF.

A word on this clonotype: Without the conserved terminal phenylalanine or tryptophan, this CDR3 likely stems from a read error. The V call is TRBV5-4, the J call TRBJ2-7; TRBD1 matches at 10 bases. Trimming at V came to 4 bases and at J to 3 bases, leaving 4 bases not matched to a gene. The CDR3 sequence is 14 residues long. Germline loops: CDR1 SGHNT, CDR2 YYREEE (reference sequence). As DNA, the CDR3 is TGTGCCAGCAGCGTTGGACAGGGGGGCTACGAGCAGTACTTA. Translation gives CASSVGQGGYEQYL.

This rearrangement joins TRBV30 to TRBJ2-3; possibly TRBD2 for D (5 bases). Trimming cost V 3 bases and J 3 bases, with 13 bases left between them. The CDR3 covers 14 residues. Germline CDR1 reads GTSNPN; CDR2 reads SVGIG (reference sequence). The DNA of the CDR3 is TGTGCCTGGAGGCGGTGGGAGTTAACAGATACGCAGTATTTT. The encoded protein is CAWRRWELTDTQYF. Drawing the rest from reference TRBV30 and TRBJ2-3, the complete variable domain is SQTIHQWPATLVQPVGSPLSLECTVEGTSNPNLYWYRQAAGRGLQLLFYSVGIGQISSEVPQNLSASRPQDRQFILSSKKLLLSDSGFYLCAWRRWELTDTQYFGPGTRLTVL.

The V gene is TRBV5-1, the J gene TRBJ2-1; D unclear. The length of the CDR3 is 12 residues. V was shortened by 0 bases and J by 15 bases, with 13 bases between the two germline ends. Germline CDR1 is SGHRS and CDR2 is YFSETQ. This CDR3 is CASSLGRTHRFF. The CDR3 nucleotides are TGCGCCAGCAGCTTGGGTCGGACCCATCGGTTCTTC.

This clonotype was counted a single time. A much larger clone sits a single nucleotide away, making a read error possible. The CDR3 bases are TGCGCCAGCACTGAGCGGGGGGCAGTGGAGACCCAGTACTTC. As protein: CASTERGAVETQYF. This chain connects TRBV10-1 to TRBJ2-5, with 9 positions matching TRBD2. Germline CDR1 WNHNN, CDR2 SYGVQD (reference sequence). The CDR3 runs to 14 residues.

Comments on this clonotype: The junction and the germline gene differ at one end; a read error may be behind it. This chain links TRBV10-2 with TRBJ1-1; TRBD1 might be the D (5 bases). The CDR3 spans 15 residues. In germline, CDR1 is WSHSY, CDR2 SAAADI. CDR3 sequence (DNA): TGCGCCAGCAGTGAGCCTAGGGGCGTCGGCACTGAAGCTTCCTTT. Protein product: CASSEPRGVGTEASF.

By share, this clonotype counts as medium-sized. Compared with germline, one end of the junction differs, possibly owing to a read error. This rearrangement joins TRBV11-2 to TRBJ2-1; possible D gene TRBD1, 6 bases. Germline CDR1 SGHAT, CDR2 FQNNGV. CDR3 length: 15 residues. The chain's CDR3 is CASSLGGGSNNEQFF. In DNA, the CDR3 is TGTGCCAGCAGCTTAGGTGGGGGCTCCAACAATGAGCAGTTCTTC. Full variable domain (remainder filled in from reference TRBV11-2 and TRBJ2-1): EAGVAQSPRYKIIEKRQSVAFWCNPISGHATLYWYQQILGQGPKLLIQFQNNGVVDDSQLPKDRFSAERLKGVDSTLKIQPAKLEDSAVYLCASSLGGGSNNEQFFGPGTRLTVL.

The chain carries TRBV12-3 or TRBV12-4 and TRBJ2-1, with 9 bases aligning to TRBD2. The CDR3 consists of 15 residues. The V and J ends lost 7 bases and 7 bases, in that order; junction bases with no gene match: 11. CDR3 sequence (DNA): TGTGCCAGCACTTTGGTGCTAGCGGGACTTAATGAGCAGTTCTTC. Its translation is CASTLVLAGLNEQFF.

The V and J genes are TRBV7-3 and TRBJ2-5; D perhaps matches TRBD1 (6 bases). The CDR3 is 14 amino acids. Looked up from germline, CDR1 is SGHTA and CDR2 is FQGTGA. V dropped 0 bases and J dropped 4 bases, with 9 bases sitting between them. Here the CDR3 DNA reads TGTGCCAGCAGCTTAACGGCAGGGGTAGAGACCCAGTACTTC. Translation: CASSLTAGVETQYF.